This T cell receptor (beta chain) was identified during a study of lymphopenia after photon versus proton radiotherapy (dated by TCRdb to the late 2010s). As for the study more broadly: The study compared the immunological effects of photon versus proton radiation therapy in patients with gastrointestinal tumors who developed high-grade lymphopenia. The cohort comprised 15 to 20 patients with gastrointestinal tumors who received either photon or proton therapy and then developed lymphopenia. The study was designed to characterize how the impact on the immune system differs between the two radiation modalities. Summary of the overall study and its limitations: The survival association was assessed only in patients who died, and the authors presented better survival with proton therapy as a possibility rather than a demonstrated result. During treatment, patients who received photon therapy lost naive T cells and TCR diversity and gained effector/memory populations, whereas patients who received proton therapy remained relatively stable. Across the cohort, among patients who died, a greater drop in TCR diversity after the nadir was inversely correlated with overall survival time. Once the lymphocyte count had reached its nadir, the repertoires of photon-treated patients showed oligoclonal expansion, particularly of CD8+ Temra cells, and this expansion drove the decline in diversity.

Receptors were amplified or captured by the immunoSEQ multiplex PCR assay. T cell repertoires were profiled with deep sequencing of rearranged TCR beta loci together with multiparametric flow cytometry. TCRdb provides this immuneACCESS table in a form limited to in-frame rearrangements. Some clones are lacking; in checked studies, under half of them reflect an unresolved V gene, and why the rest are absent is not known. The sample table lists about 45,000 clones, approximately 85% of them with a count of one. The ten biggest clones cover approximately 2.1% of the sample. Taken from cysteine to phenylalanine, the CDR3 has 13 residues. Kept here is only the CDR3 DNA, which spans 39 bases and is read in frame from base 1. The germline V gene (reference sequence) provides CDR1 LNHNV and CDR2 YYDKDF. V sheds 0 bases and J sheds 5 bases, leaving 7 bases between their ends. As to this clone: The antigen it binds to is not known. The record has no base qualities; no much larger clone is one base away.

The V and J segments used are TRBV15 and TRBJ2-5; the D gene lacks a confident call. The TCR was taken from a man between 35 and 55 years old with gastric cancer. This specimen consisted of peripheral blood, obtained from a patient treated with photon-based radiotherapy. The sequenced DNA: TGTGCCACCAGCAGAGATCCCAGGGAGACCCAGTACTTC. Translated, it gives CATSRDPRETQYF.